This T cell receptor beta chain was obtained from a study of T cells expressing NK-cell markers. For the study at large: The TCR beta repertoires were obtained from sorted CD3+CD56+NKG2C+, CD3+CD56+NKG2C- and CD3+CD56-NKG2C+ T cells. The eight sequenced donors comprised seven who were HCMV-seropositive and one who was seronegative.

After re-calling the 5' RACE reads, TCRdb lists one entry per CDR3 protein, DNA absent. The sample table sets out 350,000 to 500,000 distinct CDR3 sequences. Notes on the study in general: The CD3+CD56-NKG2C+ fraction of a handful of donors was also led by these clonotypes. Six of the donors carried dominant NKG2C+ clonotypes that took up roughly 1.0-7.0% of their CD8+ T cells.

As regards this clonotype: The antigen is not known.

Sequenced: blood T cells: a sorted CD56 or NKG2C T cell subset, CD4+ or CD8+ T cells, or bulk PBMC T cells (not recorded which). The receptor was derived from a woman aged 18 to 75 in good health.

This CDR3 is CASGWRLKGTYEQYF. The V and J genes are TRBV28 and TRBJ2-7; the D call of TRBD2 rests on TCRdb alone, since no DNA is present to check it. The CDR3 extends over 15 amino acids. Germline V gene data show CDR1 as MDHEN and CDR2 as SYDVKM. The whole variable domain, remainder taken from reference TRBV28 and TRBJ2-7, is DVKVTQSSRYLVKRTGEKVFLECVQDMDHENMFWYRQDPGLGLRLIYFSYDVKMKEKGDIPEGYSVSREKKERFSLILESASTNQTSMYLCASGWRLKGTYEQYFGPGTRLTVT.